The 23 T cell receptor beta chains listed next were all sequenced from one sample in a study of CD8+ T cells in alopecia areata. Extracted RNA was reverse transcribed into cDNA, the sequencing template. The assay was immunoSEQ multiplex PCR, and TCRdb's table has in-frame clones only and misses some. The sample shows some 180,000 clones, just over 55% of them seen only once. The specimen was CD8+ T cells sorted from blood. These receptors were taken from a human donor in good health.

V and J are TRBV6-5 and TRBJ2-5; D ambiguous. Between the trimmed V and J ends, which lost 5 bases and 3 bases, there was a span of 10 bases. The CDR3 is 13 residues long. CDR1 and CDR2 (germline): MNHEY, SVGAGI. The CDR3 loop reads CASSLRAEETQYF. The DNA for the CDR3 is TGTGCCAGCAGTCTCCGGGCTGAAGAGACCCAGTACTTC.

This clone has a single count. The V call is TRBV27, the J call TRBJ1-2, with D unclear. Germline V gene lookup returns CDR1 MNHEY and CDR2 SMNVEV (reference sequence). Trimming stripped 7 bases from V and 3 bases from J, with 12 bases between. The CDR3 consists of 13 residues. The CDR3 bases are TGTGCCAGCACCGGTACCCCGCACTATGGCTACACCTTC. This translates into CASTGTPHYGYTF.

This sequence joins TRBV29-1 and TRBJ1-3; maybe TRBD1 (6 bases). The CDR3 runs 12 residues. Trimming took off 6 bases at V and 1 base at J, with 7 bases between the two ends. CDR1 is SQVTM, CDR2 ANQGSEA, per germline. Here the CDR3 reads CSVRGSGNTIYF. The CDR3 DNA sequence: TGCAGCGTCAGGGGATCTGGAAACACCATATATTTT.

The chain combines TRBV25-1 with TRBJ2-1; D unresolved. The CDR3 consists of 14 residues. Germline V gene lookup returns CDR1 MGHDK and CDR2 SYGVNS. V dropped 3 bases and J dropped 0 bases, with 6 bases sitting between them. Written as DNA, the CDR3 is TGTGCCAGCAGTGATGCCCGCTCCTACAATGAGCAGTTCTTC. As protein: CASSDARSYNEQFF.

This clone has just a few counts. V and J are TRBV5-1 and TRBJ2-1; TRBD1 aligns across 10 bases. After removal of 5 bases from V and 5 bases from J, the junction contained 10 bases not matched to a gene. Looked up from germline, CDR1 is SGHRS and CDR2 is YFSETQ. The CDR3 is 16 residues long. The CDR3 DNA reads as TGCGCCAGCAGGATGAGACGGGGACAGGGGAACAATGAGCAGTTCTTC. This gives the protein CASRMRRGQGNNEQFF.

V is TRBV5-1 and J is TRBJ1-2, with D uncertain. In germline, CDR1 is SGHRS, CDR2 YFSETQ. Trimming took off 4 bases at V and 0 bases at J, with 7 bases between the two ends. The CDR3 has 13 amino acids. The CDR3 spells CASSPVANYGYTF. The CDR3 DNA reads as TGCGCCAGCAGCCCCGTGGCTAACTATGGCTACACCTTC.

The chain carries TRBV6-6 and TRBJ1-2; no definite D call. Germline CDR1 and CDR2: MNHNY and SVGAGI (reference sequence). This CDR3 spans 13 amino acids. V lost 2 bases and J 1 base, leaving 5 bases between the germline ends. DNA of the CDR3: TGTGCCAGCAGTTACCAAGATAACTATGGCTACACCTTC. This codes for CASSYQDNYGYTF.

This clone has only a few counts. J is TRBJ2-3 and V is TRBV19; 7 bases are shared with TRBD1. This CDR3 is 15 amino acids long. Germline CDR1 and CDR2: LNHDA and SQIVND (reference sequence). V lost 5 bases and J lost 2; bases outside the gene matches: 7. As DNA, the CDR3 is TGTGCCAGTAGTCTCCGGGACAGCCTCACAGATACGCAGTATTTT. It specifies CASSLRDSLTDTQYF.

This clone has a single count. V and J are TRBV5-6 and TRBJ1-2; 8 bases are a match to TRBD1. Trimming cost V 1 base and J 7 bases; bases outside gene matches: 9. The CDR3 is 15 residues long. The germline gives CDR1 SGHDT, CDR2 YYEEEE. CDR3: CASSLLTGGFVGYTF. The CDR3 coding sequence is TGTGCCAGCAGCTTGCTCACAGGGGGATTCGTTGGCTACACCTTC.

The chain uses TRBV9 and TRBJ1-6, with D unresolved. Germline V CDR1 and CDR2: SGDLS, YYNGEE. The V end lost 0 bases, the J end lost 12 bases, and 10 bases lay between the germline ends. This CDR3 has 13 residues. CDR3 amino acids: CASSVDGKGPLHF. For the CDR3, the DNA is TGTGCCAGCAGCGTAGATGGTAAGGGACCCCTCCACTTT.

In its sample, this clone was seen a few times. The chain joins TRBV19 to TRBJ1-2, with D perhaps TRBD1 (5 bases). CDR3 length: 11 amino acids. Germline-derived CDR1 and CDR2 are LNHDA and SQIVND (reference sequence). Trimming pared 9 bases from V and 5 bases from J, leaving 10 bases between. This CDR3 is CASKGAYGYTF. The CDR3 region has the DNA TGTGCCAGCAAAGGGGCATATGGCTACACCTTC.

The CDR3 spells CASSLVRGRTNTEAFF. The CDR3 nucleotides read TGTGCCAGCAGCTTAGTGCGGGGCAGGACGAACACTGAAGCTTTCTTT. The chain is built from TRBV7-9 and TRBJ1-1; tentative D call: TRBD1 (5 bases). The CDR3 is 16 residues long. The germline CDR1 and CDR2 sequences are SEHNR and FQNEAQ (reference sequence). V lost 1 base to trimming and J lost 1 base, with 13 bases between them. The full variable domain, rest sourced from reference TRBV7-9 and TRBJ1-1, is DTGVSQNPRHKITKRGQNVTFRCDPISEHNRLYWYRQTLGQGPEFLTYFQNEAQLEKSRLLSDRFSAERPKGSFSTLEIQRTEQGDSAMYLCASSLVRGRTNTEAFFGQGTRLTVV.

The V and J genes are TRBV11-3 and TRBJ1-1, with TRBD1 as a possible D gene (5 bases). This CDR3 is built from 13 residues. Germline CDR1 SGHNT, CDR2 YENEEA. V lost 5 bases, J lost 1 base, and 8 bases lay in between. CDR3 residues: CASSATGNTEAFF. Written as DNA, the CDR3 is TGTGCCAGCAGCGCTACAGGGAACACTGAAGCTTTCTTT.

The chain carries TRBV7-3 and TRBJ2-3; D is perhaps TRBD1 (5 bases). The V end lost 0 bases, the J end lost 0 bases, and 10 bases lay between the germline ends. Germline V gene lookup returns CDR1 SGHTA and CDR2 FQGTGA. There are 16 residues in the CDR3. In DNA form, the CDR3 reads TGTGCCAGCAGCTTAACGCCTGGGGCGAGCACAGATACGCAGTATTTT. Its translation: CASSLTPGASTDTQYF.

The chain joins TRBV7-9 to TRBJ1-1; D is ambiguous. CDR3 length equals 15 residues. Germline-derived CDR1 and CDR2 are SEHNR and FQNEAQ (reference sequence). Trimming stripped 4 bases from V and 1 base from J, with 13 bases between. CDR3: CASSSIEGQNTEAFF. The CDR3 nucleotides are TGTGCCAGCAGCTCAATAGAGGGCCAGAACACTGAAGCTTTCTTT.

With regard to this clone: This same CDR3 is encoded by further DNA sequences in the sample. DNA of the CDR3: TGTGCCTGGAGTTCGACAGGGAACGAGCAGTACTTC. Residues: CAWSSTGNEQYF. The chain is built from TRBV30 and TRBJ2-7, with TRBD1 matching over 7 bases. The CDR3 length is 12 residues. Germline trimming cut 2 bases from V and 5 bases from J; bases unmatched to any gene: 3. Germline V lookup: CDR1 GTSNPN, CDR2 SVGIG (reference sequence).

This clone was seen more than once but under ten times. Other DNA sequences from this sample encode an identical CDR3 as well. The J gene is TRBJ2-5, the V gene TRBV2; 10 bases are a match to TRBD2. The J segment lost 2 bases and the V segment lost 6 bases, leaving 3 bases of the junction unmatched. Per the germline V gene, CDR1 is SNHLY and CDR2 is FYNNEI. CDR3 length: 14 residues. CDR3 in DNA: TGTGCCAGCAGCTTAGCGGGGGGACAAGAGACCCAGTACTTC. It codes for CASSLAGGQETQYF.

This rearrangement joins TRBV5-6 to TRBJ1-2; 8 nucleotides line up with TRBD1. The CDR3 consists of 18 residues. Germline trimming cut 4 bases from V and 1 base from J; bases unmatched to any gene: 15. Germline CDR1 is SGHDT and CDR2 is YYEEEE. In DNA form, the CDR3 reads TGTGCCAGCAGCCCTCCCTCCGGGACAGGAGAAGATAACTATGGCTACACCTTC. Translating gives CASSPPSGTGEDNYGYTF.

This chain uses TRBV4-2 with TRBJ2-7; 12 nucleotides agree with TRBD2. CDR1 is LGHNA, CDR2 YNFKEQ, per germline. The CDR3 extends over 16 amino acids. The J segment lost 4 bases and the V segment lost 1 base, leaving 5 bases of the junction unmatched. The CDR3 DNA reads TGTGCCAGCAGCCAAGTTGGTCTAGCGGGGGGGTACGAGCAGTACTTC. This codes for CASSQVGLAGGYEQYF.

The chain is built from TRBV25-1 and TRBJ2-5; unclear D gene. The CDR3 has 12 amino acids. Germline CDR1 is MGHDK and CDR2 is SYGVNS. V lost 4 bases and J lost 5, with 8 bases in between. As DNA, the CDR3 is TGTGCCAGCAGTGGGGCGAGGGAGACCCAGTACTTC. Residues: CASSGARETQYF.

This chain uses TRBV6-1 with TRBJ1-5, with D possibly matching TRBD1 (5 bases). CDR3 size: 14 residues. With 10 bases removed from V and 1 base from J, the gap between germline ends came to 14 bases. Germline V gives CDR1 MNHNS, CDR2 SASEGT. CDR3 coding DNA: TGTGCCATCGGCAGATGGGGCAGCAATCAGCCCCAGCATTTT. It yields the protein CAIGRWGSNQPQHF.

The V gene is TRBV7-9, the J gene TRBJ1-5; weak D call: TRBD1 (6 bases). This CDR3 is built from 16 residues. CDR1 is SEHNR and CDR2 is FQNEAQ in the germline V gene (reference sequence). V lost 4 bases and J lost 5, with 18 bases in between. The CDR3 here is CASSSHLGGADQPQHF. The CDR3 DNA follows: TGTGCCAGCAGCTCTCACTTGGGGGGCGCGGATCAGCCCCAGCATTTT.

V is TRBV25-1 and J is TRBJ1-2; D uncertain. There are 14 residues in the CDR3. Trimming cost V 2 bases and J 6 bases, with 13 bases left between them. Germline assignment: CDR1 MGHDK and CDR2 SYGVNS. The CDR3 DNA reads as TGTGCCAGCAGTGAAGAGGGAGGGAGGCATGGCTACACCTTC. It yields the protein CASSEEGGRHGYTF.